A selection of T cell receptor beta chains follows, all from one sample in a study of OX40 agonist ivuxolimab in advanced cancers. Only in-frame clones appear in the TCRdb table, and some are missing; sequencing was by immunoSEQ multiplex PCR. The repertoire holds 70,000 to 80,000 clones, with 81% as singletons. Sequenced material: CD4+ or CD8+ T cells sorted from blood, taken in a trial of the OX40 agonist ivuxolimab. These receptors were taken from an adult with an advanced solid tumor such as melanoma, head and neck, liver or kidney cancer. Both conserved end residues are part of each CDR3. The order of the fields is J gene, V gene, CDR3 protein.

TRBJ1-6	TRBV4-2	CASSQVIYNSPLHF
TRBJ1-3	TRBV18	CASSLSGGASGNTIYF
TRBJ1-1	TRBV6-5	CASSYSGGKAFF
TRBJ2-3	TRBV19	CASSMMESHTDTQYF
TRBJ1-1	TRBV28	CASSPLGPLRNTEAFF
TRBJ1-1	TRBV6-5	CASSQGRGKTEAFF
TRBJ1-5	TRBV4-1	CASSPTLQGLNQPQHF
TRBJ1-3	TRBV6-5	CASSPRGGNTIYF
TRBJ2-7	TRBV5-1	CASSLIGGQGYEQYF
TRBJ1-6	TRBV27	CASSPIANSPLHF
TRBJ1-1	TRBV9	CASSVGRETEAFF
TRBJ2-3	TRBV10-2	CASSEPTAPGIIDTQYF
TRBJ2-7	TRBV10-3	CAISESVASRSEQYF
TRBJ2-5	TRBV11-3	CASSLGNGASGLQETQYF
TRBJ2-3	TRBV30	CAWSVAASGSVTDTQYF
TRBJ2-2	TRBV5-1	CASSLLGGNTRELFF
TRBJ2-1	TRBV29-1	CSAKARSTGEYEQFF
TRBJ1-1	TRBV7-9	CASSRGASTEAFF
TRBJ2-3	TRBV6-4	CASSEFFGTDTQYF
TRBJ1-5	TRBV4-1	CASSRYTGGASDQPQHF
TRBJ2-5	TRBV11-2	CASSSRLAEQYF
TRBJ1-4	TRBV7-8	CASSFSYYSTNEKLFF
TRBJ2-7	TRBV7-9	CASSPSGTTGYEQYF
TRBJ1-5	TRBV7-8	CASSLVSGGQPQHF
TRBJ2-5	TRBV7-2	CASRDRGRETQYF
TRBJ1-5	TRBV27	CASSSRGSNQPQHF
TRBJ2-1	TRBV7-2	CASSLVALAGNNEQFF
TRBJ2-5	TRBV4-2	CASSPRGGRQETQYF
TRBJ2-6	TRBV4-3	CASSQTSGSGANVLTF
TRBJ2-1	TRBV6-5	CASSYTGTVVYNEQFF
TRBJ1-2	TRBV7-9	CASTPGTGKYGYTF
TRBJ2-1	TRBV21-1	CASSTFTGLEVYNEQFF
TRBJ2-1	TRBV7-8	CASSPTSGGAGEQFF
TRBJ1-5	TRBV5-1	CASSLGQGDQPQHF
TRBJ1-2	TRBV5-1	CASSYAGTGGSGYTF
TRBJ1-2	TRBV29-1	CSVEGGAYGYTF
TRBJ2-5	TRBV5-6	CASSPRVRGETQYF
TRBJ1-1	TRBV27	CASSLSPGTGYMNTEAFF
TRBJ2-7	TRBV7-9	CASSLTGVLYEQYF
TRBJ1-1	TRBV6-5	CASSYSWVLNTEAFF
TRBJ1-1	TRBV5-1	CASSLVGGSNTEAFF
TRBJ1-3	TRBV5-1	CASSPRTGGSGNTIYF
TRBJ1-1	TRBV23-1	CASSLMTKNMNTEAFF
TRBJ1-1	TRBV18	CASSPLNTEAFF
TRBJ2-7	TRBV30	CAWSRGGPYEQYF
TRBJ2-3	TRBV27	CASSSGLTGTDTQYF
TRBJ1-1	TRBV4-3	CASSQGSGESTEAFF
TRBJ2-7	TRBV4-3	CASSQGYRDYEQYF
TRBJ1-1	TRBV30	CAWRGLSAEAFF
TRBJ2-3	TRBV19	CASSITSGGGDTQYF
TRBJ2-2	TRBV7-2	CASSRLAGNTGELFF
TRBJ2-1	TRBV19	CASKIAGGYNEQFF
TRBJ2-2	TRBV7-8	CASSLGLAGAAGELFF
TRBJ2-2	TRBV4-1	CASSQAGKGANTGELFF
TRBJ1-1	TRBV10-2	CASSEATPYTEAFF
TRBJ1-4	TRBV7-6	CASSRSRGGSEKLFF
TRBJ2-3	TRBV6-1	CASSEGEGGADTQYF
TRBJ1-2	TRBV2	CASSDTRGHYGYTF
TRBJ1-3	TRBV6-5	CASILQGGNTIYF